The 19 T cell receptor beta chains in this list originate from one sample, sequenced in a study of blood T cell repertoires in COVID-19. The method was immunoSEQ multiplex PCR; TCRdb's version includes in-frame clones alone and lacks a portion of them. Of roughly 300,000 clones in the sample, around 85% were seen once. The source material was PBMCs or T cells enriched from blood (not recorded which). All receptors derive from a woman between 45 and 65 years old who had recovered from COVID-19.

The J gene is TRBJ1-1, the V gene TRBV6-5, with D possibly TRBD1 on 5 matching bases. Germline-derived CDR1 and CDR2 are MNHEY and SVGAGI. The CDR3 has 12 amino acids. Deletions cut 6 bases from V and 6 bases from J, with 11 bases between. The CDR3 DNA sequence: TGTGCCAGCAGAAATCAGGGCTCTGAAGCTTTCTTT. Translation gives CASRNQGSEAFF.

The V call is TRBV27, the J call TRBJ2-1; TRBD2 agrees at 8 bases. V lost 6 bases and J lost 15; bases outside the gene matches: 16. CDR3 length: 14 amino acids. CDR1 MNHEY and CDR2 SMNVEV come from the germline V gene (reference sequence). The CDR3 nucleotides read TGTGCCAGCAGACAAAGGAGCGGGGGAACATTGATGTTCTTC. It yields the protein CASRQRSGGTLMFF.

J is TRBJ1-4 and V is TRBV5-1, with a tentative D call TRBD1 (5 bases). The length of the CDR3 is 14 residues. Germline V gives CDR1 SGHRS, CDR2 YFSETQ. V was clipped by 4 bases and J by 4 bases, with 11 bases between them. CDR3 sequence: CASSRGTDNEKLFF. The CDR3 DNA follows: TGCGCCAGCAGCCGCGGGACGGATAATGAAAAACTGTTTTTT.

The CDR3 region is CASQTFSVSGELFF. The CDR3, as DNA: TGTGCCAGCCAGACATTTTCTGTTTCCGGGGAGCTGTTTTTT. This chain uses TRBV6-5 with TRBJ2-2, with D uncertain. Deletions cut 8 bases from V and 6 bases from J, with 16 bases between. Germline CDR1 and CDR2: MNHEY and SVGAGI. This CDR3 contains 14 residues.

There are a few counts of this clone. This rearrangement joins TRBV2 to TRBJ2-5; D is undetermined. The V end was cut by 3 bases, the J end by 1 base, with 6 bases between. CDR1 and CDR2 (germline): SNHLY, FYNNEI. The CDR3 extends over 13 amino acids. The CDR3 sequence: CASSDYFQETQYF. In DNA form, the CDR3 reads TGTGCCAGCAGTGACTACTTCCAAGAGACCCAGTACTTC.

The chain has TRBV25-1 and TRBJ1-2, with D possibly being TRBD1 (6 bases). Germline-derived CDR1 and CDR2 are MGHDK and SYGVNS. Between the trimmed V and J ends, which lost 0 bases and 4 bases, there was a span of 15 bases. There are 16 residues in the CDR3. Here the CDR3 DNA reads TGTGCCAGCAGTGAATATGGGGGGGGGCAGATCTATGGCTACACCTTC. Translating it yields CASSEYGGGQIYGYTF.

J is TRBJ1-1 and V is TRBV3-1 (or the pseudogene TRBV3-2); no clear D. Germline values: CDR1 LGHDT, CDR2 YNNKEL (reference sequence). The CDR3 runs to 13 residues. Trimming stripped 3 bases from V and 4 bases from J, with 9 bases between. The CDR3 sequence: CASSQSRSTEAFF. For the CDR3, the DNA is TGTGCCAGCAGCCAGTCACGGAGCACTGAAGCTTTCTTT.

This sequence joins TRBV29-1 and TRBJ1-1; TRBD1 aligns across 8 bases. This CDR3 region has 13 residues. Germline-derived CDR1 and CDR2 are SQVTM and ANQGSEA. The ends lost 6 bases at V and 3 bases at J; junction bases unmatched: 6. CDR3 DNA: TGCAGCGTACAGACAGGGGCTGACACTGAAGCTTTCTTT. Protein product: CSVQTGADTEAFF.

CDR3 in amino acids: CASSSGTGATVAYGYTF. Here the CDR3 DNA reads TGTGCCAGTAGTTCCGGGACAGGGGCGACGGTCGCCTATGGCTACACCTTC. V usage is TRBV19 and J usage is TRBJ1-2, with TRBD1 matching over 10 bases. The J segment lost 4 bases and the V segment lost 5 bases, leaving 13 bases of the junction unmatched. The germline CDR1 and CDR2 sequences are LNHDA and SQIVND (reference sequence). CDR3 length equals 17 residues.

The V call is TRBV5-1, the J call TRBJ2-2, with 14 bases matching TRBD2. The junction had 6 bases not matched to a gene; V was cut back by 2 bases and J by 0 bases. This CDR3 region has 19 residues. Germline-derived CDR1 and CDR2 are SGHRS and YFSETQ. CDR3 sequence: CASSFTGLAGGPNTGELFF. The DNA of the CDR3 is TGCGCCAGCAGCTTTACTGGACTAGCGGGGGGACCGAACACCGGGGAGCTGTTTTTT. Filled out from reference TRBV5-1 and TRBJ2-2, the complete variable domain reads KAGVTQTPRYLIKTRGQQVTLSCSPISGHRSVSWYQQTPGQGLQFLFEYFSETQRNKGNFPGRFSGRQFSNSRSEMNVSTLELGDSALYLCASSFTGLAGGPNTGELFFGEGSRLTVL.

The rearrangement links TRBV3-1 (or the pseudogene TRBV3-2) to TRBJ2-7; weak D call: TRBD1 (7 bases). Germline V lookup: CDR1 LGHDT, CDR2 YNNKEL (reference sequence). Trimming took off 1 base at V and 6 bases at J, with 16 bases between the two ends. This CDR3 is built from 15 residues. DNA of the CDR3: TGTGCCAGCAGCCAAGCCGGAGGGACAGCAAGCGAGCAGTACTTC. Amino acids: CASSQAGGTASEQYF.

The chain links TRBV14 to TRBJ2-1, with TRBD2 as a possible D gene (6 bases). Germline CDR1 and CDR2: SGHDN and FVKESK. The CDR3 sequence is 14 residues long. V shed 6 bases and J shed 12 bases, with 21 bases lying between them. CDR3: CASRRSAGTPLQFF. Written as DNA, the CDR3 is TGTGCCAGCAGACGAAGTGCCGGGACTCCCTTGCAGTTCTTC. The whole variable domain, filled in from reference TRBV14 and TRBJ2-1, reads EAGVTQFPSHSVIEKGQTVTLRCDPISGHDNLYWYRRVMGKEIKFLLHFVKESKQDESGMPNNRFLAERTGGTYSTLKVQPAELEDSGVYFCASRRSAGTPLQFFGPGTRLTVL.

The V and J genes are TRBV5-1 and TRBJ1-1; tentatively, D is TRBD1 (5 bases). Germline V gives CDR1 SGHRS, CDR2 YFSETQ. The CDR3 contains 14 residues. Trimming cost V 4 bases and J 3 bases, with 13 bases left between them. The CDR3 sequence: CASSVGDGYTEAFF. CDR3 coding DNA: TGCGCCAGCAGCGTAGGGGATGGGTACACTGAAGCTTTCTTT.

V and J are TRBV27 and TRBJ2-7, with 10 nucleotides matching TRBD1. With V trimmed by 5 bases and J by 2 bases, 9 bases remained unmatched. The CDR3 length is 16 residues. In germline, CDR1 is MNHEY, CDR2 SMNVEV (reference sequence). In nucleotides, the CDR3 is TGTGCCAGCAGTCCATATTTCGGGACAGGGGCCTACGAGCAGTACTTC. As protein: CASSPYFGTGAYEQYF.

This clone has more than one count but fewer than ten. The V and J genes are TRBV1 and TRBJ1-6; whether TRBD1, the table's D call, matches the DNA was not checked. TRBV1 is a documented pseudogene. The CDR3 covers 16 residues. In DNA form, the CDR3 reads TGCACCAGCAGCCAAGATGGTGACAGGTCCAATTCACCCCTCCACTTT. Encoded protein: CTSSQDGDRSNSPLHF.

V usage is TRBV27 and J usage is TRBJ1-2, with D possibly TRBD1 on 5 matching bases. The CDR3 extends over 14 amino acids. Germline V gene data show CDR1 as MNHEY and CDR2 as SMNVEV (reference sequence). With 10 bases removed from V and 3 bases from J, the gap between germline ends came to 18 bases. CDR3 coding DNA: TGTGCCACCGCCACCCACGGGGGGGACTATGGCTACACCTTC. This encodes CATATHGGDYGYTF.

The V and J genes are TRBV9 and TRBJ2-1, with TRBD2 matching 14 bases. Germline V lookup: CDR1 SGDLS, CDR2 YYNGEE. The length of the CDR3 is 15 residues. V lost 4 bases and J lost 9; bases outside the gene matches: 6. CDR3 nucleotides: TGTGCCAGCAGCCCTCGACTAGCGGGGGGGGCTGAGCAGTTCTTC. Translated: CASSPRLAGGAEQFF.

V is TRBV4-2 and J is TRBJ2-1, with D possibly being TRBD2 (6 bases). Germline CDR1 and CDR2: LGHNA and YNFKEQ. V dropped 1 base and J dropped 4 bases, with 20 bases sitting between them. This CDR3 comprises 18 residues. CDR3 coding DNA: TGTGCCAGCAGCCAAGGAGGTAGCGGAGGGCCCCGTTACAATGAGCAGTTCTTC. It specifies CASSQGGSGGPRYNEQFF.

This clone showed up just once. This sequence joins TRBV9 and TRBJ2-2; D ambiguous. Between the trimmed V and J ends, which lost 3 bases and 0 bases, there was a span of 6 bases. This CDR3 has 14 residues. Germline values: CDR1 SGDLS, CDR2 YYNGEE. CDR3 region: CASSGLANTGELFF. CDR3 coding DNA: TGTGCCAGCAGCGGCCTAGCGAACACCGGGGAGCTGTTTTTT.